This TCR beta chain emerged from a study of blood T cell repertoires in COVID-19. Overall study: Acute-phase and convalescent COVID-19 samples originated in the United States, Italy and Spain. Nucleic acid was either cDNA or gDNA, and it came from T cells, B-cell-depleted T cells, or PBMCs.

Original data processing: Amplification of reference gene primers provided the estimated nucleated cell counts. Clones were read by immunoSEQ multiplex PCR, and TCRdb kept only the in-frame ones, dropping some. V, J and clone size were drawn from that table, and D and trimming were deduced from the DNA. The table has fewer than 150,000 clones, approximately 86% seen once; the top ten hold 7.7%. The origin of this receptor is a human donor in a cohort sampled during active COVID-19. Material: peripheral blood.

CDR3 DNA: TGTGCCAGTAGTACGCTAGCGGGTAATAATGAGCAGTTCTTC. This sequence encodes CASSTLAGNNEQFF. V and J are TRBV19 and TRBJ2-1; TRBD2 aligns across 8 bases. The CDR3 totals 14 residues. J was trimmed by 7 bases and V by 4 bases; bases with no gene match: 6. Germline CDR1 is LNHDA and CDR2 is SQIVND (reference sequence). Complete variable domain (other parts from reference TRBV19 and TRBJ2-1): DGGITQSPKYLFRKEGQNVTLSCEQNLNHDAMYWYRQDPGQGLRLIYYSQIVNDFQKGDIAEGYSVSREKKESFPLTVTSAQKNPTAFYLCASSTLAGNNEQFFGPGTRLTVL.